Listed below are T cell receptor beta chains from one sample, sequenced in a study of a mutant IDH1 vaccine in newly diagnosed glioma. Their antigens remain unidentified. Clones were read by immunoSEQ multiplex PCR, and TCRdb kept only the in-frame ones, dropping some. This sample has 40,000 or so clones, with roughly 80% found just once. Sequencing was performed on PBMCs, taken from a glioma patient whose treatment included an IDH1 peptide vaccine. The receptors originated from a man over 45 with glioma. Each CDR3 is given with its conserved first and last residue. The order of the fields is D gene, V gene, clone size, J gene, CDR3 protein, CDR3 DNA. D genes are given only for firm matches. A clone size is listed for some rows: how often the clone was seen (once, few, many), or a class if it is expanded.

-,TRBV9,-,TRBJ2-3,CASSVRTTSTDTQYF,TGTGCCAGCAGCGTAAGGACTACCTCCACAGATACGCAGTATTTT
-,TRBV15,-,TRBJ2-3,CATSSWSTTSSTDTQYF,TGTGCCACCAGCAGTTGGAGTACTACCTCTAGCACAGATACGCAGTATTTT
TRBD1,TRBV7-2,-,TRBJ2-2,CASTQRRGQGWTGELFF,TGTGCCAGCACCCAGAGGAGGGGACAGGGATGGACCGGGGAGCTGTTTTTT
-,TRBV9,once,TRBJ2-7,CASSVGAEPTYEQYF,TGTGCCAGCAGCGTAGGGGCAGAACCGACGTACGAGCAGTACTTC
-,TRBV30,-,TRBJ2-7,CAWSGGPDEQYF,TGTGCCTGGAGCGGCGGACCGGACGAGCAGTACTTC
TRBD1,TRBV7-9,few,TRBJ2-7,CASSQPPGQGSYEQYF,TGTGCCAGCAGCCAGCCTCCGGGACAGGGGTCCTACGAGCAGTACTTC
-,TRBV7-2,-,TRBJ2-2,CASTLSWINTGELFF,TGTGCCAGCACCCTCTCTTGGATAAACACCGGGGAGCTGTTTTTT
-,TRBV4-1,once,TRBJ1-5,CASSQAVNSNQPQHF,TGCGCCAGCAGCCAAGCTGTGAATAGCAATCAGCCCCAGCATTTT
-,TRBV14,-,TRBJ2-7,CASSQVPIRGEQYF,TGTGCCAGCAGCCAAGTCCCGATACGCGGCGAGCAGTACTTC
-,TRBV11-2,-,TRBJ2-2,CASTMVGTGELFF,TGTGCCAGCACTATGGTGGGCACCGGGGAGCTGTTTTTT
TRBD1,TRBV19,-,TRBJ1-4,CASSIPGQGAEKLFF,TGTGCCAGTAGTATCCCGGGACAGGGGGCGGAAAAACTGTTTTTT
-,TRBV5-1,-,TRBJ2-1,CASSTAGIWDEQFF,TGCGCCAGCAGTACGGCGGGTATTTGGGATGAGCAGTTCTTC
-,TRBV18,-,TRBJ1-5,CASSPGRDQPQHF,TGTGCCAGCTCACCAGGGAGAGATCAGCCCCAGCATTTT
-,TRBV7-8,-,TRBJ1-1,CASSLASRRNTEAFF,TGTGCCAGCAGCTTGGCTTCGCGCAGAAACACTGAAGCTTTCTTT
-,TRBV19,-,TRBJ1-2,CASSVSGEVNYGYTF,TGTGCCAGTAGTGTTTCAGGGGAGGTGAACTATGGCTACACCTTC
-,TRBV5-6,-,TRBJ1-5,CASSLGPSNNQPQHF,TGTGCCAGCAGCTTGGGGCCGAGTAACAATCAGCCCCAGCATTTT
-,TRBV6-5,-,TRBJ1-5,CASSLGRNQPQHF,TGTGCCAGCAGCCTCGGACGGAATCAGCCCCAGCATTTT
-,TRBV6-6,-,TRBJ1-1,CASSPIMGGGTEAFF,TGTGCCAGCAGTCCCATAATGGGAGGGGGCACTGAAGCTTTCTTT
-,TRBV5-1,-,TRBJ1-1,CASSLGSGQNTEAFF,TGCGCCAGCAGCTTGGGGTCAGGCCAGAACACTGAAGCTTTCTTT
-,TRBV19,-,TRBJ1-5,CASSPGTSSGIGQPQHF,TGTGCCAGTAGCCCAGGGACCAGCTCAGGGATCGGTCAGCCCCAGCATTTT
-,TRBV4-1,-,TRBJ1-1,CASSQGQEGTEAFF,TGCGCCAGCAGCCAAGGACAGGAAGGCACTGAAGCTTTCTTT
-,TRBV13,-,TRBJ2-1,CASSTSGEQFF,TGTGCCAGCAGCACGTCGGGTGAGCAGTTCTTC
-,TRBV2,-,TRBJ2-2,CASSLEGAGELFF,TGTGCCAGCAGTCTAGAAGGGGCCGGGGAGCTGTTTTTT
-,TRBV6-5,once,TRBJ2-2,CASRVSAGELFF,TGTGCCAGCAGGGTTAGTGCCGGGGAGCTGTTTTTT
TRBD2,TRBV11-2,-,TRBJ2-2,CASSPSLAGGFGNTGELFF,TGTGCCAGCAGCCCCTCCTTAGCGGGGGGGTTCGGGAACACCGGGGAGCTGTTTTTT
-,TRBV9,-,TRBJ1-2,CASSVGQDYGYTF,TGTGCCAGCAGCGTAGGCCAGGACTATGGCTACACCTTC
-,TRBV6-6,-,TRBJ2-5,CASSYEMGGTKETQYF,TGTGCCAGCAGTTACGAGATGGGAGGTACTAAAGAGACCCAGTACTTC
-,TRBV18,-,TRBJ1-1,CASSPTTSRGGTEAFF,TGTGCCAGCTCACCAACAACCTCCAGGGGAGGCACTGAAGCTTTCTTT
-,TRBV7-2,-,TRBJ1-5,CASSLASQPQHF,TGTGCCAGCAGCTTAGCGAGTCAGCCCCAGCATTTT
-,TRBV5-1,-,TRBJ1-4,CASSLANGGATNEKLFF,TGCGCCAGCAGCTTGGCCAACGGGGGGGCGACTAATGAAAAACTGTTTTTT
TRBD1,TRBV14,-,TRBJ1-2,CASSQRDREYTF,TGTGCCAGCAGCCAAAGGGACAGGGAGTACACCTTC
TRBD2,TRBV5-6,-,TRBJ2-1,CASSLRSGGGNEQFF,TGTGCCAGCAGCTTGAGAAGCGGGGGAGGGAATGAGCAGTTCTTC
-,TRBV25-1,-,TRBJ2-7,CASSERGRSSYEQYF,TGTGCCAGCAGTGAAAGGGGTCGGAGCTCCTACGAGCAGTACTTC